This TCR beta chain was captured by sequencing in a study of cytotoxic CD8 clonotypes in ibrutinib-treated CLL. Study information: Within the patient group, around 11 were relapsed/refractory and approximately 16 treatment-naive, and 17 were IGHV unmutated. Study-wide points: Baseline-level clonality went beyond age-matched healthy donors and moved in step with circulating CD8+ T-cell counts. On treatment, the uncommon public clonotypes contracted or remained stable.

Only in-frame clones appear in the TCRdb table, and some are missing; sequencing was by immunoSEQ multiplex PCR. Of some 290,000 clones listed, 80% are singletons. This clone was detected a few times. Its antigen is undetermined. V lost 5 bases and J lost 5; bases outside the gene matches: 11. The CDR3 consists of 15 residues. The germline CDR1 and CDR2 sequences are MDHEN and SYDVKM. This clonotype was sampled from a human donor with chronic lymphocytic leukemia. The chain uses TRBV28 and TRBJ1-2; 7 bases agree with TRBD1. The sequences come from PBMCs, collected before ibrutinib treatment. For the CDR3, the DNA is TGTGCCAGCAGTCGCCGTGACAGGGACGGGTATGGCTACACCTTC. It codes for CASSRRDRDGYGYTF.